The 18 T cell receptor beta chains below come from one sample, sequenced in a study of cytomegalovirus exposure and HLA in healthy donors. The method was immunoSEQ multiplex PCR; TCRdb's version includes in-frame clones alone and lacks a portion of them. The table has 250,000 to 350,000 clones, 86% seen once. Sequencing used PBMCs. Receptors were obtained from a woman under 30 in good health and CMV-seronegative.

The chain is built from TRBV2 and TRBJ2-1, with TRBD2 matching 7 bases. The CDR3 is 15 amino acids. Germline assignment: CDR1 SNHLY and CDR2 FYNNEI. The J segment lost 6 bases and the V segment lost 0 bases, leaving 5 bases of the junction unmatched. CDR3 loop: CASSEAGGRANEQFF. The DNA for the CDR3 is TGTGCCAGCAGTGAAGCGGGAGGGCGAGCCAATGAGCAGTTCTTC.

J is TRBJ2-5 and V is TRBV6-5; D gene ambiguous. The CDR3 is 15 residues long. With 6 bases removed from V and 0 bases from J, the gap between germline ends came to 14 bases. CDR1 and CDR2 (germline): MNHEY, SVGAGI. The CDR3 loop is CASRPPTVHQETQYF. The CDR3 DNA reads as TGTGCCAGCAGGCCCCCCACGGTGCACCAAGAGACCCAGTACTTC.

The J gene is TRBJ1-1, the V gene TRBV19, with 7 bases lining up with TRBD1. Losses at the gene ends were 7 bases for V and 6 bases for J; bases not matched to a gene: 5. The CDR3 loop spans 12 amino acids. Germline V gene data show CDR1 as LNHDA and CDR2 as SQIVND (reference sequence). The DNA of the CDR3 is TGTGCCAGTACCCGACAGGGAGCTGAAGCTTTCTTT. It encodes CASTRQGAEAFF.

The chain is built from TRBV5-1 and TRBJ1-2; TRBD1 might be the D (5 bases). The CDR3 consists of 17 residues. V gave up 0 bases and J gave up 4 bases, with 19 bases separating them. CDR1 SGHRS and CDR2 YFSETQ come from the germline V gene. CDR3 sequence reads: CASSLGPLDSIGYGYTF. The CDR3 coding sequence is TGCGCCAGCAGCTTGGGCCCCTTAGACAGTATAGGCTATGGCTACACCTTC.

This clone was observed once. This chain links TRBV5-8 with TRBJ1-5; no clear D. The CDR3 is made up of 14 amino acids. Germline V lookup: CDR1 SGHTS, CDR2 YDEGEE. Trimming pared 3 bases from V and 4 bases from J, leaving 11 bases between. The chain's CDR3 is CASSSWPGNQPQHF. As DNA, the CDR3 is TGTGCCAGCAGCTCCTGGCCGGGGAATCAGCCCCAGCATTTT. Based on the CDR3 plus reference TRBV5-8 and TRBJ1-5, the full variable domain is EAGVTQSPTHLIKTRGQQATLRCSPISGHTSVYWYQQALGLGLQFLLWYDEGEERNRGNFPPRFSGRQFPNYSSELNVNALELEDSALYLCASSSWPGNQPQHFGDGTRLSIL.

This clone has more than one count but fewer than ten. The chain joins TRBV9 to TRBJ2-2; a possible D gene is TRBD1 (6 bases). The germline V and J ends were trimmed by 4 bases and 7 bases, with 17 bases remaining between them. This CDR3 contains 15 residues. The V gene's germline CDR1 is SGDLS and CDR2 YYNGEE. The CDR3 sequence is CASSTRQVLGGELFF. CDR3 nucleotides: TGTGCCAGCAGCACCCGACAGGTCCTCGGCGGGGAGCTGTTTTTT.

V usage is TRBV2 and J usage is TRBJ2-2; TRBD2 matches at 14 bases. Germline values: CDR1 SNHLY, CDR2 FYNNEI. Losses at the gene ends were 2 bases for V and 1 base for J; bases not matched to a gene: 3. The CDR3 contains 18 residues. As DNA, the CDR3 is TGTGCCAGCAGTGAATTGGGACTAGCGGGAGAGAACACCGGGGAGCTGTTTTTT. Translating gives CASSELGLAGENTGELFF.

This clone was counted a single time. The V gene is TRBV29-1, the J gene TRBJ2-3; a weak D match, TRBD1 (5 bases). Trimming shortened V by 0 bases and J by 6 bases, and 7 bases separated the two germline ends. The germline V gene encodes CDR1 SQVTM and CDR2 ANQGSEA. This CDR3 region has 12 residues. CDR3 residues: CSVEDHRDTQYF. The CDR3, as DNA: TGCAGCGTTGAAGATCACAGGGATACGCAGTATTTT.

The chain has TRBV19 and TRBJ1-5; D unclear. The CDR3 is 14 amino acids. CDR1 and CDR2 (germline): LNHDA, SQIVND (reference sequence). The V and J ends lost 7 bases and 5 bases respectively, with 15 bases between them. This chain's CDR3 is CASTGPRWDQPQHF. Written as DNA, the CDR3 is TGTGCCAGTACGGGTCCTCGGTGGGATCAGCCCCAGCATTTT. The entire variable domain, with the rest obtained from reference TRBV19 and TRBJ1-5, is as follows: DGGITQSPKYLFRKEGQNVTLSCEQNLNHDAMYWYRQDPGQGLRLIYYSQIVNDFQKGDIAEGYSVSREKKESFPLTVTSAQKNPTAFYLCASTGPRWDQPQHFGDGTRLSIL.

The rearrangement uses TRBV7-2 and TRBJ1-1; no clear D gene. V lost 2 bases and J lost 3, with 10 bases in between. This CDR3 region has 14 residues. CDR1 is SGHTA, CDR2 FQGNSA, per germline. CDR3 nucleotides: TGTGCCAGCAGCTTACAGTACACCGACACTGAAGCTTTCTTT. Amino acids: CASSLQYTDTEAFF.

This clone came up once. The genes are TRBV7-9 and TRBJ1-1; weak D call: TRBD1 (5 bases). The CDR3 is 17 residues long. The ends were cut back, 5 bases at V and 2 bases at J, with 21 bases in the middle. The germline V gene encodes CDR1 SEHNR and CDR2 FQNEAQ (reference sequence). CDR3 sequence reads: CASSPRRPGHYNTEAFF. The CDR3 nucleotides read TGTGCCAGCAGCCCCCGAAGGCCAGGGCACTATAACACTGAAGCTTTCTTT.

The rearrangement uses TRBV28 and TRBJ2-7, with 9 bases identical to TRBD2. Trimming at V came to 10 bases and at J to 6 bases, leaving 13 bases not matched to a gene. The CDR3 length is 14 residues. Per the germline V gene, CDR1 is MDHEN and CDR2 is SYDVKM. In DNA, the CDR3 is TGTGCCATCACAAACTCCGCGGGAGGGAGCGAGCAGTACTTC. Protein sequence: CAITNSAGGSEQYF.

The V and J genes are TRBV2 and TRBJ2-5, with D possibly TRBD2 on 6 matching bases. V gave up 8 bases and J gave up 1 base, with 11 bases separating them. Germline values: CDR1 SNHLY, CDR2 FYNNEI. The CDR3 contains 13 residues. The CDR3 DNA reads TGTGCCAGCGCCGCGGGACCCCAAGAGACCCAGTACTTC. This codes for CASAAGPQETQYF.

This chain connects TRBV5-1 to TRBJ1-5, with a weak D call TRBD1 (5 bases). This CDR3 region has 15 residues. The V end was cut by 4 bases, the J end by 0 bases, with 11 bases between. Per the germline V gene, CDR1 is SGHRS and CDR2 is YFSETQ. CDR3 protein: CASSVQGGSNQPQHF. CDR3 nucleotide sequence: TGCGCCAGCAGCGTGCAGGGTGGTAGCAATCAGCCCCAGCATTTT. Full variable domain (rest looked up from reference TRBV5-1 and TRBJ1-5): KAGVTQTPRYLIKTRGQQVTLSCSPISGHRSVSWYQQTPGQGLQFLFEYFSETQRNKGNFPGRFSGRQFSNSRSEMNVSTLELGDSALYLCASSVQGGSNQPQHFGDGTRLSIL.

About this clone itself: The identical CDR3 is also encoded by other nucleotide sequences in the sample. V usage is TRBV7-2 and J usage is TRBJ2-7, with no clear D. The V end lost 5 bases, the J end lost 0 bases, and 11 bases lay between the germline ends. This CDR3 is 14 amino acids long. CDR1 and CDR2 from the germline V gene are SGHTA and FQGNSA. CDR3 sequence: CASSPRLVSYEQYF. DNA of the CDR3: TGTGCCAGCAGCCCCCGACTGGTCTCCTACGAGCAGTACTTC.

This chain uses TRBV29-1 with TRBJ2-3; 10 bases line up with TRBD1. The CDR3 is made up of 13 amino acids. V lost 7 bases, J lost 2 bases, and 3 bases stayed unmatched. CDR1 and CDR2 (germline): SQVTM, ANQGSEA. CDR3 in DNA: TGCAGCGGGGGACAGGGGCCCACAGATACGCAGTATTTT. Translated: CSGGQGPTDTQYF.

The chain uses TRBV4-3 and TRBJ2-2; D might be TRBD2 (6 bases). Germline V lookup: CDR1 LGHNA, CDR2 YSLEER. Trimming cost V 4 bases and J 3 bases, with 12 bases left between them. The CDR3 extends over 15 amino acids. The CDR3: CASSRGVLDTGELFF. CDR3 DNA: TGCGCCAGCAGCCGGGGGGTTTTGGACACCGGGGAGCTGTTTTTT.

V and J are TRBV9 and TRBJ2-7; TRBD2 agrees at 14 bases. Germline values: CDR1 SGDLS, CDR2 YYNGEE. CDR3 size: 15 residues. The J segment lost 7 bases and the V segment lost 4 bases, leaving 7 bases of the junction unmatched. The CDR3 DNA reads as TGTGCCAGCAGCTCGAGGACTAGCGGGAGGAGTGAGCAGTACTTC. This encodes CASSSRTSGRSEQYF.